This T cell receptor (beta chain) was recovered during a study of monozygotic twins with inflammatory bowel disease. TCRdb re-called the 5' RACE reads and shows each CDR3 protein once, DNA omitted. This sample's table reports roughly 160,000 distinct CDR3 sequences. Germline V CDR1 and CDR2: SGHAT, FQNNGV. CDR3 length equals 17 residues. The TCR originated in a human donor with ulcerative colitis or Crohn's disease, or a healthy co-twin of an affected twin (not recorded which). Sequenced: blood. This rearrangement joins TRBV11-2 to TRBJ2-7; TCRdb indicates TRBD2, and absent DNA this call remains unverified. CDR3 residues: CASSPGISGIVAYEQYF.